Described below is a single TCR beta chain sequence and its context. The antigen is not known. CDR1 and CDR2 (germline): MDHEN, SYDVKM. The CDR3 is 15 amino acids. The ends lost 7 bases at V and 5 bases at J; junction bases unmatched: 13. The sample originates from a study of cytomegalovirus exposure and HLA in healthy donors. Study at large: A subsequent analysis stated that the roughly 130 validation repertoires were run on the same platform as the approximately 610 first-cohort repertoires. Study-wide results and limits: High specificity and sensitivity for cytomegalovirus status were reported for the classifier.

The method was immunoSEQ multiplex PCR; TCRdb's version includes in-frame clones alone and lacks a portion of them. The repertoire holds 150,000 to 200,000 clones, with around 88% as singletons. Sequencing was carried out using PBMCs. The V gene is TRBV28, the J gene TRBJ1-2, with 7 bases fitting TRBD1. The TCR was taken from a woman aged 18-30 years in good health and CMV-seronegative. CDR3 region: CASTPTGLSGYGYTF. CDR3 DNA: TGTGCCAGCACTCCGACAGGGTTATCGGGTTATGGCTACACCTTC.